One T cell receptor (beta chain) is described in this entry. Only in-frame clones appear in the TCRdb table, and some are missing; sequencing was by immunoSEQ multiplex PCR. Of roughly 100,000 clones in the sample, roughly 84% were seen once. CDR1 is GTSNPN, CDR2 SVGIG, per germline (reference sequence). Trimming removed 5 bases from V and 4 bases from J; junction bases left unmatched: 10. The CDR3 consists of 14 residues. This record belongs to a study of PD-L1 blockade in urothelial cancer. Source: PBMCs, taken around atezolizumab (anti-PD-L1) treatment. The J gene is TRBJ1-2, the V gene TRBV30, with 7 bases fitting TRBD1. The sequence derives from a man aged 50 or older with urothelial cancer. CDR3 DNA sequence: TGTGCCTGGGATAAAGGGGGCACCTTCTATGGCTACACCTTC. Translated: CAWDKGGTFYGYTF.